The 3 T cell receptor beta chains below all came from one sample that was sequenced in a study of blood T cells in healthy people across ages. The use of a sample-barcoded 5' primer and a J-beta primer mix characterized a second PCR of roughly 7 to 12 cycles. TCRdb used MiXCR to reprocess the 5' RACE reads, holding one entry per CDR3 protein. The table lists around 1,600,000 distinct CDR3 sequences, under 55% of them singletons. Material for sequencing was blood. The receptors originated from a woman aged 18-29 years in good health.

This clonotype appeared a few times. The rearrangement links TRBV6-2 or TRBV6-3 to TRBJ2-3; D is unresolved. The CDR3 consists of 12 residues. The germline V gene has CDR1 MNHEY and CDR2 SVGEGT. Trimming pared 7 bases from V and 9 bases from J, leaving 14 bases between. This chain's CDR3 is CASTDVAATQYF. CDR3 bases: TGTGCCAGCACCGACGTGGCTGCAACGCAGTATTTT.

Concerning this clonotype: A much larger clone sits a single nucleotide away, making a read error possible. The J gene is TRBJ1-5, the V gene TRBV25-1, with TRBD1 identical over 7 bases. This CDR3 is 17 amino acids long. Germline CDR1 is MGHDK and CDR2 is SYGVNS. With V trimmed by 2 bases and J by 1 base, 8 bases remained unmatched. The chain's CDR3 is CASSEADRAESNQPQHF. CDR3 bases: TGTGCCAGCAGTGAAGCAGACAGGGCTGAGAGCAATCAGCCCCAGCATTTT.

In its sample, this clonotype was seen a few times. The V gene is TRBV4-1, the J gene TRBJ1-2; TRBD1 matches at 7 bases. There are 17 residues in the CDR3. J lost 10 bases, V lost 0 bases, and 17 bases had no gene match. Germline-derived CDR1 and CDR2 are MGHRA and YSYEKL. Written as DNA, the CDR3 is TGCGCCAGCAGCCAAGAGGTCGGGACAGTAAACAAGGGGATCTACACCTTC. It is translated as CASSQEVGTVNKGIYTF.